A selection of T cell receptor beta chains follows, all from one sample in a study of metastatic and nonmetastatic thyroid tumors. With MiXCR, TCRdb reprocessed the PCR reads. Of some 22,000 clones in the sample, 9.5% to 13% are singletons; the top ten hold roughly 29%. The sequencing input was blood. The source of these receptors is a female donor with papillary thyroid cancer or a benign thyroid nodule (not recorded which). Some clones in this sample may be carry-over from other donors' samples. Both conserved end residues are part of each CDR3.

CDR3 length: 12
J gene: TRBJ2-4
V gene: TRBV4-3
CDR3 protein: CASSQEGNIQYF

CDR3 length: 18
J gene: TRBJ1-5
V gene: TRBV28
CDR3 protein: CASSLFGDAGIGGQPQHF

CDR3 length: 16
J gene: TRBJ1-5
V gene: TRBV19
CDR3 protein: CASSMETGHSNQPQHF

CDR3 length: 14
J gene: TRBJ1-6
V gene: TRBV5-8
CDR3 protein: CASSLGPTFSPLHF

CDR3 length: 14
J gene: TRBJ2-5
V gene: TRBV28
CDR3 protein: CASSPTGLQETQYF

CDR3 length: 13
J gene: TRBJ2-7
V gene: TRBV12-3/TRBV12-4
CDR3 protein: CASSPTTTYEQYF

CDR3 length: 14
J gene: TRBJ2-1
V gene: TRBV20-1
CDR3 protein: CSADRQGPYNEQFF

CDR3 length: 13
J gene: TRBJ2-1
V gene: TRBV4-2
CDR3 protein: CASSSGSHNEQFF

CDR3 length: 13
J gene: TRBJ1-2
V gene: TRBV7-9
CDR3 protein: CASSLGGTNGYTF

CDR3 length: 16
J gene: TRBJ2-3
V gene: TRBV15
CDR3 protein: CATSRGTGSGRDTQYF

CDR3 length: 14
J gene: TRBJ1-1
V gene: TRBV13
CDR3 protein: CASSGGGTNTEAFF

CDR3 length: 16
J gene: TRBJ2-7
V gene: TRBV10-3
CDR3 protein: CAISYRDRLPGYEQYF

CDR3 length: 12
J gene: TRBJ2-7
V gene: TRBV10-3
CDR3 protein: CAISDRAYEQYF

CDR3 length: 16
J gene: TRBJ2-1
V gene: TRBV5-6
CDR3 protein: CASSLDRGLATNEQFF

CDR3 length: 13
J gene: TRBJ1-1
V gene: TRBV12-3/TRBV12-4
CDR3 protein: CASSLTGTTEAFF

CDR3 length: 14
J gene: TRBJ2-7
V gene: TRBV20-1
CDR3 protein: CSARTSGRGYEQYF

CDR3 length: 16
J gene: TRBJ2-2
V gene: TRBV7-2
CDR3 protein: CASSLAEGGYTGELFF

CDR3 length: 17
J gene: TRBJ2-7
V gene: TRBV27
CDR3 protein: CASASGTSGLSSYDQYF

CDR3 length: 13
J gene: TRBJ2-5
V gene: TRBV7-2
CDR3 protein: CASSFQHQETQYF

CDR3 length: 17
J gene: TRBJ2-7
V gene: TRBV4-2
CDR3 protein: CASRRGLAGGNLYEQYF

CDR3 length: 13
J gene: TRBJ1-2
V gene: TRBV7-9
CDR3 protein: CASSLSSNYGYTF

CDR3 length: 14
J gene: TRBJ1-1
V gene: TRBV5-1
CDR3 protein: CASGRQETDAEAFF

CDR3 length: 15
J gene: TRBJ2-3
V gene: TRBV4-3
CDR3 protein: CASSQVIGVGDTQYF

CDR3 length: 14
J gene: TRBJ2-3
V gene: TRBV6-1
CDR3 protein: CASSRLGPADTQYF

CDR3 length: 11
J gene: TRBJ2-5
V gene: TRBV27
CDR3 protein: CASGDVETQYF

CDR3 length: 15
J gene: TRBJ2-6
V gene: TRBV6-1
CDR3 protein: CASSRGGSGANVLTF

CDR3 length: 17
J gene: TRBJ2-1
V gene: TRBV28
CDR3 protein: CASSSSLAGGTPNEQFF

CDR3 length: 14
J gene: TRBJ1-1
V gene: TRBV4-3
CDR3 protein: CASSQEWGNTEAFF

CDR3 length: 13
J gene: TRBJ2-2
V gene: TRBV4-3
CDR3 protein: CASSGERSGELFF

CDR3 length: 18
J gene: TRBJ2-5
V gene: TRBV12-3/TRBV12-4
CDR3 protein: CASILYFSGGVTQETQYF

CDR3 length: 14
J gene: TRBJ2-1
V gene: TRBV5-1
CDR3 protein: CASSLAVGVVEQFF

CDR3 length: 15
J gene: TRBJ2-7
V gene: TRBV18
CDR3 protein: CASSPKGGTTYEQYF